The 24 T cell receptor beta chains below were found in one sample sequenced in a study of T cell responses to AZD1222 COVID-19 vaccine. Generated by immunoSEQ multiplex PCR, the TCRdb table keeps only in-frame clones and is missing some. This repertoire shows 150,000 to 200,000 clones, 90% to 95% found once; its top ten account for 7.5% to 10%. The sequencing here drew on peripheral blood, taken on day 0 of AZD1222 vaccination. These receptors were taken from an adult in good health.

The chain joins TRBV2 to TRBJ2-7; TRBD1 is a possible D gene (6 bases). The CDR3 runs 16 residues. Germline V CDR1 and CDR2: SNHLY, FYNNEI. V lost 6 bases and J lost 2, with 20 bases in between. In DNA, the CDR3 is TGTGCCAGCAGAGGGGCTCCCGGCAGGGACACCTACGAGCAGTACTTC. Its translation: CASRGAPGRDTYEQYF.

The CDR3 reads CAWSGTGGYEQYF. The DNA for the CDR3 is TGTGCCTGGTCCGGGACAGGGGGGTACGAGCAGTACTTC. V is TRBV30 and J is TRBJ2-7; 11 bases map to TRBD1. The CDR3 runs to 13 residues. The germline V gene encodes CDR1 GTSNPN and CDR2 SVGIG (reference sequence). Trimming cost V 5 bases and J 4 bases; bases outside gene matches: 4.

The chain uses TRBV30 and TRBJ1-5, with D possibly TRBD1 on 5 matching bases. CDR1 and CDR2 from the germline V gene are GTSNPN and SVGIG (reference sequence). The CDR3 totals 13 residues. The V gene lost 7 bases and the J gene lost 6 bases, with 16 bases spanning the gap. The CDR3 loop reads CAYQTQGAQPQHF. CDR3 in DNA: TGTGCCTACCAAACTCAGGGTGCTCAGCCCCAGCATTTT.

The chain carries TRBV28 and TRBJ2-7; D perhaps matches TRBD2 (5 bases). Germline CDR1 is MDHEN and CDR2 is SYDVKM. The ends were cut back, 3 bases at V and 5 bases at J, with 11 bases in the middle. The CDR3 runs 13 residues. In DNA form, the CDR3 reads TGTGCCAGCAGTTTTGTGGGAGTCCACGAGCAGTACTTC. Translated, it gives CASSFVGVHEQYF.

The chain has TRBV5-1 and TRBJ2-1, with 9 bases identical to TRBD2. With 4 bases clipped from V and 4 bases from J, the junction kept 6 bases outside the gene matches. This CDR3 is built from 15 residues. Per the germline V gene, CDR1 is SGHRS and CDR2 is YFSETQ. The CDR3 nucleotides are TGCGCCAGCAGCACGGGACTAGCAGCTTACAATGAGCAGTTCTTC. It codes for CASSTGLAAYNEQFF.

This chain joins TRBV4-1 and TRBJ2-7; D unresolved. V dropped 0 bases and J dropped 4 bases, with 7 bases sitting between them. Germline V lookup: CDR1 MGHRA, CDR2 YSYEKL. CDR3 size: 13 residues. CDR3 loop: CASSQEGGYEQYF. The CDR3 DNA is TGCGCCAGCAGCCAAGAGGGTGGTTACGAGCAGTACTTC.

The V and J genes are TRBV9 and TRBJ1-1; D uncertain. The CDR3 is made up of 12 amino acids. CDR1 SGDLS and CDR2 YYNGEE come from the germline V gene. The V end lost 0 bases, the J end lost 7 bases, and 7 bases lay between the germline ends. For the CDR3, the DNA is TGTGCCAGCAGCGTAGGGGGTAGTGAAGCTTTCTTT. This codes for CASSVGGSEAFF.

V gene TRBV3-1 (or the pseudogene TRBV3-2) combines with J gene TRBJ2-7; 7 nucleotides line up with TRBD2. V dropped 0 bases and J dropped 6; count of bases not matched to a gene: 5. The CDR3 extends over 14 amino acids. Germline CDR1 reads LGHDT; CDR2 reads YNNKEL (reference sequence). The CDR3 bases are TGTGCCAGCAGCCAAGAGGTAGCTAGCGGCGAGCAGTACTTC. It is translated as CASSQEVASGEQYF.

This sequence joins TRBV19 and TRBJ2-2, with TRBD2 matching over 15 bases. CDR1 and CDR2 from the germline V gene are LNHDA and SQIVND (reference sequence). This CDR3 region has 19 residues. With V trimmed by 3 bases and J by 4 bases, 9 bases remained unmatched. The CDR3 sequence is CASSILGLAGGGGTGELFF. CDR3 DNA sequence: TGTGCCAGTAGTATTTTGGGACTAGCGGGAGGAGGGGGCACCGGGGAGCTGTTTTTT. Using reference TRBV19 and TRBJ2-2 for the parts outside the CDR3, the full variable domain is DGGITQSPKYLFRKEGQNVTLSCEQNLNHDAMYWYRQDPGQGLRLIYYSQIVNDFQKGDIAEGYSVSREKKESFPLTVTSAQKNPTAFYLCASSILGLAGGGGTGELFFGEGSRLTVL.

The J gene is TRBJ2-5, the V gene TRBV12-3 or TRBV12-4; D is unclear. The CDR3 is 13 residues long. V gave up 3 bases and J gave up 6 bases, with 11 bases separating them. CDR3 DNA sequence: TGTGCCAGCAGTTTTAAGTTCGGACAGACCCAGTACTTC. Encoded protein: CASSFKFGQTQYF.

V is TRBV10-3 and J is TRBJ2-1; maybe TRBD2 (6 bases). V dropped 2 bases and J dropped 7 bases, with 15 bases sitting between them. The CDR3 has 15 residues. Germline lookup yields CDR1 ENHRY and CDR2 SYGVKD. This CDR3 reads CAISEEPSALNEQFF. CDR3 in DNA: TGTGCCATCAGTGAGGAGCCTAGCGCTCTTAATGAGCAGTTCTTC.

The chain joins TRBV28 to TRBJ2-7; tentatively, D is TRBD2 (7 bases). Germline-derived CDR1 and CDR2 are MDHEN and SYDVKM. The length of the CDR3 is 15 residues. Trimming removed 2 bases at V and 3 bases at J, with 14 bases between. CDR3: CASSLSTGGLYEQYF. Here the CDR3 DNA reads TGTGCCAGCAGTTTAAGTACCGGGGGGCTCTACGAGCAGTACTTC.

The chain recombines TRBV9 with TRBJ1-4; D is possibly TRBD1 (6 bases). Trimming removed 3 bases at V and 0 bases at J, with 21 bases between. Germline-derived CDR1 and CDR2 are SGDLS and YYNGEE. The CDR3 contains 19 residues. The CDR3 bases are TGTGCCAGCAGCGGAGGGCTCCGGGGGGGGCGTACAACTAATGAAAAACTGTTTTTT. Translating it yields CASSGGLRGGRTTNEKLFF.

Only one count was recorded for this clone. This chain links TRBV27 with TRBJ1-5; TRBD1 is a possible D gene (5 bases). The CDR3 has 14 residues. Trimming removed 2 bases at V and 6 bases at J, with 11 bases between. Germline V gene data show CDR1 as MNHEY and CDR2 as SMNVEV (reference sequence). The CDR3 coding sequence is TGTGCCAGCAGTTTAAGCAGGCAGGGTCAGCCCCAGCATTTT. This gives the protein CASSLSRQGQPQHF.

DNA for the CDR3: TGTGCCAGCAGTTACTCGCGGGGCCGTTTAGCCTACGAGCAGTACTTC. Translating gives CASSYSRGRLAYEQYF. This chain connects TRBV6-5 to TRBJ2-7, with D tentatively TRBD2 (6 bases). The CDR3 is 16 residues long. Trimming cost V 0 bases and J 2 bases, with 14 bases left between them. CDR1 is MNHEY, CDR2 SVGAGI, per germline.

This chain uses TRBV9 with TRBJ2-1; tentative D call: TRBD1 (8 bases). The germline CDR1 and CDR2 sequences are SGDLS and YYNGEE. The V and J ends lost 4 bases and 8 bases respectively, with 22 bases between them. CDR3 length: 16 residues. Here the CDR3 reads CASSPQQGGAGHEQFF. CDR3 nucleotides: TGTGCCAGCAGCCCACAACAGGGGGGGGCAGGCCATGAGCAGTTCTTC.

V gene TRBV6-2 or TRBV6-3 combines with J gene TRBJ2-7, with 7 positions matching TRBD1. J was trimmed by 0 bases and V by 4 bases; bases with no gene match: 3. Germline loops: CDR1 MNHEY, CDR2 SVGEGT. There are 14 residues in the CDR3. CDR3 DNA: TGTGCCAGCAGTTGGGACAGAAGCTCCTACGAGCAGTACTTC. Residues: CASSWDRSSYEQYF.

V and J are TRBV30 and TRBJ2-3; TRBD2 agrees at 12 bases. The CDR3 runs to 15 residues. The V gene end was trimmed by 2 bases and the J gene end by 7 bases; junction bases not matched to a gene: 7. Germline CDR1 is GTSNPN and CDR2 is SVGIG (reference sequence). The CDR3 DNA is TGTGCCTGGAGTCCACTAGCGGGGGGCGGTTATACGCAGTATTTT. Its protein is CAWSPLAGGGYTQYF.

The chain employs TRBV27 and TRBJ2-6, with D uncertain. V was clipped by 5 bases and J by 0 bases, with 2 bases between them. CDR3 length: 13 residues. The germline CDR1 and CDR2 sequences are MNHEY and SMNVEV (reference sequence). The CDR3 sequence: CASSPSGANVLTF. Written as DNA, the CDR3 is TGTGCCAGCAGTCCCTCTGGGGCCAACGTCCTGACTTTC.

This chain links TRBV5-4 with TRBJ2-3; TRBD2 might be the D (5 bases). CDR1 SGHNT and CDR2 YYREEE come from the germline V gene (reference sequence). This CDR3 region has 15 residues. V lost 4 bases, J lost 1 base, and 13 bases lay in between. CDR3 in DNA: TGTGCCAGCAGCAGGACGCTAGCTGGCACAGATACGCAGTATTTT. Translated: CASSRTLAGTDTQYF.

The CDR3 sequence is CASSESVAQRYEQYF. The DNA of the CDR3 is TGTGCCAGCAGTGAGAGCGTGGCCCAACGCTACGAGCAGTACTTC. The rearrangement uses TRBV28 and TRBJ2-7; D is unresolved. The CDR3 is 15 amino acids. The germline V and J ends were trimmed by 5 bases and 3 bases, with 17 bases remaining between them. Germline V gives CDR1 MDHEN, CDR2 SYDVKM.

The CDR3 DNA sequence: TGTGCCAGCAGCTTATCACTGACGCAGGGTTCTTACCTGAGGAATGAGCAGTTCTTC. Amino acid sequence: CASSLSLTQGSYLRNEQFF. The rearrangement links TRBV11-2 to TRBJ2-1; possible D gene TRBD1, 5 bases. CDR3 size: 19 residues. Between the trimmed V and J ends, which lost 2 bases and 7 bases, there was a span of 27 bases. Germline assignment: CDR1 SGHAT and CDR2 FQNNGV. Combining the CDR3 with reference TRBV11-2 and TRBJ2-1 gives the whole variable domain EAGVAQSPRYKIIEKRQSVAFWCNPISGHATLYWYQQILGQGPKLLIQFQNNGVVDDSQLPKDRFSAERLKGVDSTLKIQPAKLEDSAVYLCASSLSLTQGSYLRNEQFFGPGTRLTVL.

The rearrangement uses TRBV10-2 and TRBJ2-1; possibly TRBD2 for D (6 bases). The CDR3 consists of 16 residues. V lost 2 bases and J lost 8, with 19 bases in between. Germline-derived CDR1 and CDR2 are WSHSY and SAAADI. The CDR3 spells CASSEAGTGGLDEQFF. The CDR3, as DNA: TGCGCCAGCAGTGAGGCCGGGACTGGGGGTTTAGATGAGCAGTTCTTC.

The genes are TRBV7-9 and TRBJ1-3; D unclear. Trimming cost V 1 base and J 4 bases, with 11 bases left between them. Germline V CDR1 and CDR2: SEHNR, FQNEAQ (reference sequence). This CDR3 spans 15 amino acids. The CDR3 DNA is TGTGCCAGCAGCTTAGGCCAGTCTCTCGGAAACACCATATATTTT. It is translated as CASSLGQSLGNTIYF.